This TCR beta chain was found in a study of T-cell memory formation after mild COVID-19. Many counts were recorded for this clonotype. The antigen is not known. Germline values: CDR1 DFQATT, CDR2 SNEGSKA (reference sequence). This CDR3 is 14 amino acids long. The trim removed 0 bases at V and 7 bases at J, leaving 6 bases unmatched. Study conclusions and caveats: Among CD4+ contracting clones, most were CM and EM, and CD8+ ones EMRA. Among clones contracting day 15 to 85, CD4/CD8 was balanced, whereas later expanders leaned CD4+.

A single record per CDR3 protein comes from TCRdb applying MiXCR to the 5' RACE reads. The sample holds around 130,000 distinct CDR3 sequences; approximately 6.3% are singletons and the top ten take approximately 2.1%. The clonotype originates from an adult woman who had mild COVID-19 (a few samples of this study predate the infection). Cell type and time point are not known. The genes are TRBV20-1 and TRBJ1-2; 9 bases map to TRBD1. Source material: PBMCs or a T cell subset sorted from them (not recorded which). CDR3 nucleotides: TGCAGTGCTAGAGATCCGCGACAGGGGGGTGGCTACACCTTC. Amino acid sequence: CSARDPRQGGGYTF.